This TCR beta chain is from a study of CD8 T cells in Susac syndrome. V was cut by 0 bases and J by 6 bases, with 6 bases left in between. Germline V lookup: CDR1 GTSNPN, CDR2 SVGIG (reference sequence). The CDR3 runs 11 residues. Random hexamers were used to reverse transcribe an amount of roughly 0.45 to 1 ug RNA. TCRdb fed the immunoSEQ multiplex PCR reads into MiXCR, producing one record per CDR3 protein. Of 400,000 to 550,000 distinct CDR3 sequences listed, approximately 85% are singletons. This TCR was recovered from a human donor with multiple sclerosis. Input material: CD8+ T cells from PBMCs. This chain connects TRBV30 to TRBJ2-7; no definite D call. The DNA of the CDR3 is TGTGCCTGGAGTGTGGCTGCCGAGCAGTACTTC. This codes for CAWSVAAEQYF.